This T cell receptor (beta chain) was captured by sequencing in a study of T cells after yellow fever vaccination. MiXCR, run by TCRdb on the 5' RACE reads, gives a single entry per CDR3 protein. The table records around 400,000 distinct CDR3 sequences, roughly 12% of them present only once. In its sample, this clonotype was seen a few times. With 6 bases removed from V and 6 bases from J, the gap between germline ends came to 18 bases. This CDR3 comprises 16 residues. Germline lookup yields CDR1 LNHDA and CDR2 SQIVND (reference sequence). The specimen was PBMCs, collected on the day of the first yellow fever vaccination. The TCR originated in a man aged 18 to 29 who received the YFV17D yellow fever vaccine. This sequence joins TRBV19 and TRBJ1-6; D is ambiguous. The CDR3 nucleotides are TGTGCCAGTAGAGGTACAGCCGTAGTTTCTAATTCACCCCTCCACTTT. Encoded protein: CASRGTAVVSNSPLHF.